The 24 T cell receptor beta chains below come from one sample, sequenced in a study of shared clonotypes between healthy human individuals. Assay: immunoSEQ multiplex PCR; the TCRdb copy retains only in-frame clones and omits some. The table has 500,000 to 650,000 clones, just over 75% seen once. Material: PBMCs. Receptors were obtained from a woman aged 40-49 years in good health. Some clones in this sample may be carry-over from other donors' samples.

Worth noting for this clone: Distinct nucleotide sequences in the sample also encode this CDR3. V is TRBV5-6 and J is TRBJ2-3, with D possibly being TRBD2 (5 bases). Trimming shortened V by 4 bases and J by 0 bases, and 12 bases separated the two germline ends. Germline CDR1 reads SGHDT; CDR2 reads YYEEEE. CDR3 size: 15 residues. The CDR3 loop reads CASSPPQRSTDTQYF. The DNA for the CDR3 is TGTGCCAGCAGCCCTCCCCAGCGGAGCACAGATACGCAGTATTTT.

This rearrangement joins TRBV10-3 to TRBJ1-2, with 10 bases matching TRBD1. After removal of 8 bases from V and 6 bases from J, the junction contained 12 bases not matched to a gene. This CDR3 contains 15 residues. CDR1 and CDR2 from the germline V gene are ENHRY and SYGVKD. The CDR3 protein is CAIARSTGGVNGYTF. The CDR3 DNA sequence: TGTGCCATCGCCAGATCGACAGGGGGCGTTAATGGCTACACCTTC.

The V and J genes are TRBV10-3 and TRBJ2-3; 14 nucleotides match TRBD2. Germline V gene sequence: CDR1 ENHRY, CDR2 SYGVKD. CDR3 size: 15 residues. V lost 4 bases and J lost 5; bases outside the gene matches: 2. CDR3 sequence reads: CAISGGLAGGDTQYF. In DNA form, the CDR3 reads TGTGCCATCAGTGGAGGACTAGCGGGGGGAGATACGCAGTATTTT.

V gene TRBV18 combines with J gene TRBJ2-5; the D gene is possibly TRBD1 (6 bases). Between the trimmed V and J ends, which lost 4 bases and 1 base, there was a span of 13 bases. The CDR3 extends over 15 amino acids. Germline loops: CDR1 KGHSH, CDR2 LQKENI. The CDR3 reads CASSREVGGQETQYF. CDR3 in DNA: TGTGCCAGCTCACGGGAAGTAGGGGGCCAAGAGACCCAGTACTTC.

This clone has a single count. The chain recombines TRBV5-4 with TRBJ2-2, with 8 bases fitting TRBD1. The CDR3 spans 15 residues. Germline V gives CDR1 SGHNT, CDR2 YYREEE (reference sequence). The V segment lost 1 base and the J segment 7 bases; nucleotides outside the gene matches: 6. The CDR3 DNA is TGTGCCAGCAGCTTGAACAGGGGGATAAGCGGGGAGCTGTTTTTT. It encodes CASSLNRGISGELFF.

For this clone: Additional DNA sequences in this sample encode the identical CDR3. CDR3 amino acids: CASSLGQGNQPQHF. DNA of the CDR3: TGTGCCAGCAGCTTAGGACAGGGTAATCAGCCCCAGCATTTT. The chain recombines TRBV7-8 with TRBJ1-5; 7 nucleotides agree with TRBD1. V was clipped by 1 base and J by 4 bases; unmatched bases: 1. Germline V gives CDR1 SGHVS, CDR2 FQNEAQ. The CDR3 contains 14 residues.

This clone has more than one count but fewer than ten. Other DNA sequences in the sample encode the same CDR3. This sequence joins TRBV7-8 and TRBJ1-5; no firm D call. The V end was cut by 1 base, the J end by 3 bases, with 4 bases between. The CDR3 totals 13 residues. The germline CDR1 and CDR2 sequences are SGHVS and FQNEAQ. The CDR3 reads CASSLVSNQPQHF. CDR3 sequence (DNA): TGTGCCAGCAGCTTAGTGTCCAATCAGCCCCAGCATTTT.

The chain joins TRBV29-1 to TRBJ2-5; TRBD2 matches 7 bases. The CDR3 consists of 12 residues. CDR1 and CDR2 from the germline V gene are SQVTM and ANQGSEA. The junction had 4 bases not matched to a gene; V was cut back by 8 bases and J by 1 base. CDR3 coding DNA: TGCAGCTCCCGGACTAGCCAAGAGACCCAGTACTTC. This translates into CSSRTSQETQYF.

J is TRBJ2-2 and V is TRBV10-3; TRBD2 is a possible D gene (6 bases). Trimming cost V 10 bases and J 2 bases, with 17 bases left between them. Germline CDR1 and CDR2: ENHRY and SYGVKD. This CDR3 has 15 amino acids. The CDR3 DNA is TGTGCCACAGCGCTACTAGCTGTTAACACCGGGGAGCTGTTTTTT. It yields the protein CATALLAVNTGELFF.

The V gene is TRBV6-5, the J gene TRBJ1-1, with D unresolved. This CDR3 comprises 13 residues. V gave up 0 bases and J gave up 7 bases, with 9 bases separating them. The germline V gene encodes CDR1 MNHEY and CDR2 SVGAGI. In DNA, the CDR3 is TGTGCCAGCAGTTACTCTCTCGGGGTTGAAGCTTTCTTT. Its protein product is CASSYSLGVEAFF.

This chain connects TRBV4-2 to TRBJ2-7; 7 nucleotides align to TRBD1. V trimming: 2 bases; J trimming: 0 bases; junction bases outside the gene matches: 10. The length of the CDR3 is 17 residues. Germline values: CDR1 LGHNA, CDR2 YNFKEQ. The CDR3 sequence: CASSQRGPGGPSYEQYF. The CDR3, as DNA: TGTGCCAGCAGCCAAAGGGGGCCGGGCGGCCCCTCCTACGAGCAGTACTTC.

The gene calls are TRBV7-9 and TRBJ2-1; no definite D call. Looked up from germline, CDR1 is SEHNR and CDR2 is FQNEAQ (reference sequence). CDR3 length: 13 amino acids. The V end lost 2 bases, the J end lost 4 bases, and 6 bases lay between the germline ends. CDR3 loop: CASSLRVYNEQFF. The CDR3 DNA follows: TGTGCCAGCAGCTTACGGGTGTACAATGAGCAGTTCTTC.

The rearrangement uses TRBV30 and TRBJ1-6; 7 nucleotides align to TRBD1. CDR3 length equals 14 residues. The germline V gene has CDR1 GTSNPN and CDR2 SVGIG (reference sequence). The V segment lost 3 bases and the J segment 9 bases; nucleotides outside the gene matches: 8. This CDR3 is CAWSRDSGISPLHF. The CDR3 nucleotides read TGTGCCTGGAGCCGGGACAGCGGAATTTCACCCCTCCACTTT. Full variable domain (rest looked up from reference TRBV30 and TRBJ1-6): SQTIHQWPATLVQPVGSPLSLECTVEGTSNPNLYWYRQAAGRGLQLLFYSVGIGQISSEVPQNLSASRPQDRQFILSSKKLLLSDSGFYLCAWSRDSGISPLHFGNGTRLTVT.

The chain links TRBV11-2 to TRBJ2-7; 7 bases map to TRBD2. V shed 9 bases, J shed 3 bases, and the junction held 11 bases outside the gene matches. From germline, CDR1 is SGHAT and CDR2 FQNNGV. This CDR3 is built from 14 residues. CDR3 sequence reads: CASKPGLRNYEQYF. The CDR3 region has the DNA TGTGCCAGTAAACCGGGACTAAGGAACTACGAGCAGTACTTC.

The rearrangement joins TRBV7-9 to TRBJ2-1; tentatively, D is TRBD1 or TRBD2 (5 bases each). The germline gives CDR1 SEHNR, CDR2 FQNEAQ (reference sequence). This CDR3 is built from 11 residues. Trimming took off 4 bases at V and 9 bases at J, with 7 bases between the two ends. CDR3 sequence: CASSSGGEQFF. For the CDR3, the DNA is TGTGCCAGCAGCTCTGGGGGTGAGCAGTTCTTC.

The V and J genes are TRBV28 and TRBJ2-7, with 9 positions matching TRBD2. CDR1 is MDHEN and CDR2 is SYDVKM in the germline V gene. The CDR3 is 15 residues long. After removal of 6 bases from V and 1 base from J, the junction contained 7 bases not matched to a gene. The CDR3: CASRELSGRSYEQYF. CDR3 coding DNA: TGTGCCAGCAGGGAATTAAGCGGGAGGTCCTACGAGCAGTACTTC.

The chain recombines TRBV6-6 with TRBJ1-5, with D tentatively TRBD1 (5 bases). Trimming shortened V by 7 bases and J by 1 base, and 14 bases separated the two germline ends. In germline, CDR1 is MNHNY, CDR2 SVGAGI (reference sequence). The CDR3 extends over 15 amino acids. CDR3 in DNA: TGTGCCAGCACGGTGGGGCAGTCAAGCAATCAGCCCCAGCATTTT. Amino acid sequence: CASTVGQSSNQPQHF.

CDR3 sequence reads: CASNSGLGGETQYF. The CDR3 DNA sequence: TGTGCCAGCAACTCCGGACTAGGCGGAGAGACCCAGTACTTC. The chain has TRBV28 and TRBJ2-5, with 7 bases fitting TRBD2. CDR1 is MDHEN, CDR2 SYDVKM, per germline. V shed 7 bases and J 4 bases; nucleotides not matched to a gene: 9. CDR3 length: 14 amino acids.

This chain joins TRBV28 and TRBJ1-5, with a weak D call TRBD1 (6 bases). Germline values: CDR1 MDHEN, CDR2 SYDVKM. The V end lost 7 bases, the J end lost 5 bases, and 15 bases lay between the germline ends. The CDR3 is 14 amino acids. Written as DNA, the CDR3 is TGTGCCAGCATGGAGACAGGTGACCATCAGCCCCAGCATTTT. Its protein is CASMETGDHQPQHF.

CDR3 loop: CASSLSGGSSYEQYF. CDR3 DNA sequence: TGTGCCAGCAGTTTATCGGGGGGAAGCTCCTACGAGCAGTACTTC. The chain couples TRBV28 to TRBJ2-7; 7 bases fit TRBD2. CDR3 length: 15 amino acids. Germline assignment: CDR1 MDHEN and CDR2 SYDVKM. Losses at the gene ends were 1 base for V and 0 bases for J; bases not matched to a gene: 3.

The chain joins TRBV4-1 to TRBJ2-2, with D possibly being TRBD1 or TRBD2 (6 bases each). Trimming removed 0 bases at V and 6 bases at J, with 14 bases between. Germline CDR1 is MGHRA and CDR2 is YSYEKL. The CDR3 has 16 amino acids. The CDR3 DNA reads TGCGCCAGCAGCCAAGAGGGGAGTGGGGGGCCCGGGGAGCTGTTTTTT. This translates into CASSQEGSGGPGELFF.

This clone was counted once. The CDR3 DNA reads as TGTGCCAGCAGCCAAGGTCGAGGTCCGACAGATACGCAGTATTTT. Its translation: CASSQGRGPTDTQYF. The chain employs TRBV4-2 and TRBJ2-3; D unresolved. CDR1 and CDR2 from the germline V gene are LGHNA and YNFKEQ. The CDR3 has 15 amino acids. The germline V and J ends were trimmed by 1 base and 3 bases, with 11 bases remaining between them.

V is TRBV5-6 and J is TRBJ2-2; no clear D. CDR1 and CDR2 from the germline V gene are SGHDT and YYEEEE. This CDR3 is 12 amino acids long. Trimming removed 1 base from V and 8 bases from J, with 6 bases in between. The CDR3 DNA reads as TGTGCCAGCAGCTTGCTTTGGGGGGAGCTGTTTTTT. This translates into CASSLLWGELFF.

V is TRBV28 and J is TRBJ1-3, with TRBD1 matching over 8 bases. Per germline, CDR1 MDHEN and CDR2 SYDVKM. J gave up 5 bases and V 5 bases, and 5 bases lay outside the gene matches. The CDR3 is made up of 14 amino acids. CDR3 nucleotide sequence: TGTGCCAGCAGTGACGCAGGGGGCAGAAACACCATATATTTT. Its translation: CASSDAGGRNTIYF.